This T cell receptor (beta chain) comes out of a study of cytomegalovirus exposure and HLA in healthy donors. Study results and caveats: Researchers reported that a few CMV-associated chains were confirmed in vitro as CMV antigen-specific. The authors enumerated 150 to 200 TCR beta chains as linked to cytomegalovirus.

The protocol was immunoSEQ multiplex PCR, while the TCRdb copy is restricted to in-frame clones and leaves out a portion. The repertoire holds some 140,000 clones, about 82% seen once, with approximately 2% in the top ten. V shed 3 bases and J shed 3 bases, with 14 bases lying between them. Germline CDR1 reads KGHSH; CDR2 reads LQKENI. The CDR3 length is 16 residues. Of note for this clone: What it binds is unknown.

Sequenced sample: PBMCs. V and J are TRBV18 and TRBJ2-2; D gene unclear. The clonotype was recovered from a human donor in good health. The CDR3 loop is CASSPLVLWDTGELFF. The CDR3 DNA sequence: TGTGCCAGCTCACCTCTAGTCTTGTGGGACACCGGGGAGCTGTTTTTT.